The sequence of this T cell receptor (beta chain) was determined in a study of blood T cell repertoires in COVID-19. Study-level information: Samples taken during acute and convalescent COVID-19 were collected in the United States, Italy and Spain. Nucleic acid was either cDNA or gDNA, and it came from T cells, B-cell-depleted T cells, or PBMCs.

Note on this clone: At the DNA level, this CDR3 is encoded by other sequences in the same sample as well.

The authors' processing: Estimates of nucleated cell counts were drawn from the amplification of reference gene primers. Clones were read by immunoSEQ multiplex PCR, and TCRdb kept only the in-frame ones, dropping some. For V, J and clone size, that table is used; D and trimming come from the DNA. The data contain under 250,000 clones, about 85% of them singletons. The length of the CDR3 is 14 residues. Germline CDR1 is LGHDT and CDR2 is YNNKEL (reference sequence). V was shortened by 1 base and J by 3 bases, with 9 bases between the two germline ends. The chain is built from TRBV3-1 (or the pseudogene TRBV3-2) and TRBJ1-2; D is undetermined. The sequencing input was peripheral blood. This clonotype was sampled from a man aged 45-65 years who had recovered from COVID-19. In DNA, the CDR3 is TGTGCCAGCAGCCAAGGGACGGGATACTATGGCTACACCTTC. It is translated as CASSQGTGYYGYTF.